This T cell receptor (beta chain) was obtained from a study of shared clonotypes between healthy human individuals. The wider study: Three plates each covered CD4 naive and memory; CD8 naive two, CD8 memory one. The study, taken as a whole, reports: Donor clonotype sharing was expected to depend on sequencing depth.

This table comes from immunoSEQ multiplex PCR, and its TCRdb copy is limited to in-frame clones, with some not included. The table shows roughly 2.6 million clones, with just over 90% occurring only once. The CDR3 is made up of 11 amino acids. Germline V gene data show CDR1 as MNHEY and CDR2 as SVGAGI. Trimming stripped 6 bases from V and 1 base from J, with 3 bases between. Only Caucasian adults living in Nashville, Tennessee made up the donor group. The investigators split CD4+ cells into a CD45RA+ naive subset and a CD45RA-negative memory subset. To note about this clone: Its antigen remains unidentified. The same CDR3 arises from other DNA sequences in this sample as well.

Sequencing was carried out using naive CD4+ T cells sorted from blood. Documented subset: CD45RA+ positively selected. The sequence was obtained from a man between 18 and 29 years old in good health. V usage is TRBV6-5 and J usage is TRBJ2-5, with D unresolved. Here the CDR3 reads CASSSQETQYF. The CDR3 DNA sequence: TGTGCCAGCAGCAGCCAAGAGACCCAGTACTTC.